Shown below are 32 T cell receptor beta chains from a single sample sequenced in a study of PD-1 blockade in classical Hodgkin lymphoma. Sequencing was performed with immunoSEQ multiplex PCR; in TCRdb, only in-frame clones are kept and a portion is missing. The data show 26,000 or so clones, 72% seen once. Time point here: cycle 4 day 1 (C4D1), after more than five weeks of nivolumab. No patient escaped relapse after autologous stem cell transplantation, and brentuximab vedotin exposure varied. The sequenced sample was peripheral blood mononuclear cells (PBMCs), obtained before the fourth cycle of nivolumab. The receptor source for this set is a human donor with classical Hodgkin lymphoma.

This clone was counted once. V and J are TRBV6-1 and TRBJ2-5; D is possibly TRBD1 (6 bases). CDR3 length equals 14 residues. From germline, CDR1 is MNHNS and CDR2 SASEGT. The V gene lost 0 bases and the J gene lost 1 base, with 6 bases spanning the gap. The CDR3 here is CASSEAGAQETQYF. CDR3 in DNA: TGTGCCAGCAGTGAAGCGGGGGCCCAAGAGACCCAGTACTTC.

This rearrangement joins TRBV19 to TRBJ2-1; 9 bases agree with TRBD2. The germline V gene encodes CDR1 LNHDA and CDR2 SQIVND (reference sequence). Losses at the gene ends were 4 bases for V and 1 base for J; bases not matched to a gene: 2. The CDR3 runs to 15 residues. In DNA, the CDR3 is TGTGCCAGTAGTACTCTAGCGGGGTCCTACAATGAGCAGTTCTTC. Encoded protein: CASSTLAGSYNEQFF.

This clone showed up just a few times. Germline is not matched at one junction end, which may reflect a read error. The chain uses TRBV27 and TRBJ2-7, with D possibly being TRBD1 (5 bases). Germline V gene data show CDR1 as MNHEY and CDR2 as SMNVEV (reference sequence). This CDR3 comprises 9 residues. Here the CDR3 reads CASSQGNRF. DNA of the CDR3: TGTGCCAGCAGTCAGGGTAACAGGTTC.

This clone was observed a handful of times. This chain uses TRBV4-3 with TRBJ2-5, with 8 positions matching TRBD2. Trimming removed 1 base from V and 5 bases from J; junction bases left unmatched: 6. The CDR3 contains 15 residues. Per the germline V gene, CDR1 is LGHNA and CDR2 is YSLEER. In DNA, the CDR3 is TGCGCCAGCAGCCAAGCGGGAGGGCCTGGGGAGACCCAGTACTTC. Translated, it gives CASSQAGGPGETQYF.

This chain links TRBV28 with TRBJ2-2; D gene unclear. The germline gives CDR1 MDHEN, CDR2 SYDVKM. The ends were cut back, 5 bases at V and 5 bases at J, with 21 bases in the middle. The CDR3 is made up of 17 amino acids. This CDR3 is CASSPGPQRATTGELFF. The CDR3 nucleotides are TGTGCCAGCAGTCCCGGGCCCCAGCGAGCGACTACCGGGGAGCTGTTTTTT.

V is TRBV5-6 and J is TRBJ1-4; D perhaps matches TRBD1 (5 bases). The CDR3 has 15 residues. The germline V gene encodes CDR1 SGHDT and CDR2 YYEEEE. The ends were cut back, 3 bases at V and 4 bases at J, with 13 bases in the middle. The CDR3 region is CASSWGRRGNEKLFF. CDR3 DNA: TGTGCCAGCAGCTGGGGACGGAGGGGTAATGAAAAACTGTTTTTT.

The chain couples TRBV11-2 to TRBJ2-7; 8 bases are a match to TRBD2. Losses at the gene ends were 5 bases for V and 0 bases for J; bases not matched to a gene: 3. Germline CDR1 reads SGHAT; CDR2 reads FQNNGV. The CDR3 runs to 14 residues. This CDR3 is CASSIGGVSYEQYF. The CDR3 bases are TGTGCCAGCAGCATCGGGGGGGTCTCCTACGAGCAGTACTTC.

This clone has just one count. In DNA form, the CDR3 reads TGCAGCGCTATCGGGACTAGCGGGGTGACCGGGGAGCTGTTTTTT. This encodes CSAIGTSGVTGELFF. The rearrangement joins TRBV29-1 to TRBJ2-2; 13 positions agree with TRBD2. The CDR3 has 15 residues. Per germline, CDR1 SQVTM and CDR2 ANQGSEA. J gave up 5 bases and V 7 bases, and 7 bases lay outside the gene matches.

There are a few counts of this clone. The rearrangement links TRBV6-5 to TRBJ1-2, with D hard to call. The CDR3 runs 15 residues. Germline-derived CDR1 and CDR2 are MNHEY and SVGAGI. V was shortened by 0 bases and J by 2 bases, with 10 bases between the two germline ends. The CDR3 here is CASSYSIKGNYGYTF. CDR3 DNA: TGTGCCAGCAGTTACTCGATAAAAGGGAACTATGGCTACACCTTC.

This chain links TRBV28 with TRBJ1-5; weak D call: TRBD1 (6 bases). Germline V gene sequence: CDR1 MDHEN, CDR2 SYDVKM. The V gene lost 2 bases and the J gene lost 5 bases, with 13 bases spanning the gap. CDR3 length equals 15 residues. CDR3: CASSLAGTLYQPQHF. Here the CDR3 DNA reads TGTGCCAGCAGTTTAGCCGGGACACTTTATCAGCCCCAGCATTTT.

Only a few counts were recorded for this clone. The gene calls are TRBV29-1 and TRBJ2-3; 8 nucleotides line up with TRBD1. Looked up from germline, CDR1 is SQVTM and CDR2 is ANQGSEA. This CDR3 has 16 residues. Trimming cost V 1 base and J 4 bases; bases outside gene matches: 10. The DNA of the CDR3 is TGCAGCGTTGAAGTAAATCAGGACAGGGTGTCAGATACGCAGTATTTT. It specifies CSVEVNQDRVSDTQYF.

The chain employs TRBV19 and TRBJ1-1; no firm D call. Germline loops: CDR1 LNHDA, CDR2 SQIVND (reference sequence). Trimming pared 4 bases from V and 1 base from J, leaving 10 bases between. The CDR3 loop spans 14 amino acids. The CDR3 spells CASSTLAENTEAFF. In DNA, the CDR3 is TGTGCCAGTAGTACGCTTGCAGAGAACACTGAAGCTTTCTTT. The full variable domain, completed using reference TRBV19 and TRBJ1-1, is DGGITQSPKYLFRKEGQNVTLSCEQNLNHDAMYWYRQDPGQGLRLIYYSQIVNDFQKGDIAEGYSVSREKKESFPLTVTSAQKNPTAFYLCASSTLAENTEAFFGQGTRLTVV.

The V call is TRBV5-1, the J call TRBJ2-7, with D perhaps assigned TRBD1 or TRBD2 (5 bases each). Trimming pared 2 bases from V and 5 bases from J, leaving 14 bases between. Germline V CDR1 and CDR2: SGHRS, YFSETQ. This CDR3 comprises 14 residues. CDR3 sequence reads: CASSLGARGDEQYF. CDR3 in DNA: TGCGCCAGCAGCTTAGGAGCGCGAGGGGACGAGCAGTACTTC.

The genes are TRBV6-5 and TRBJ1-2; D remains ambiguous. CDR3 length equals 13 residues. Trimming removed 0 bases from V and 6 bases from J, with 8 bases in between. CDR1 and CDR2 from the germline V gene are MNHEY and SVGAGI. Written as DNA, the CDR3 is TGTGCCAGCAGTTACTCGAGGCGGGATGGCTACACCTTC. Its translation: CASSYSRRDGYTF.

CDR3 protein: CASSLDLGGSPLGEQYF. The CDR3 DNA reads TGTGCCAGCAGCTTAGATCTGGGGGGGTCCCCCCTTGGCGAGCAGTACTTC. The rearrangement uses TRBV11-2 and TRBJ2-7, with 7 bases identical to TRBD2. The CDR3 has 17 amino acids. V was pared by 0 bases and J by 6 bases, with 14 bases of the junction left unmatched. Germline CDR1 SGHAT, CDR2 FQNNGV.

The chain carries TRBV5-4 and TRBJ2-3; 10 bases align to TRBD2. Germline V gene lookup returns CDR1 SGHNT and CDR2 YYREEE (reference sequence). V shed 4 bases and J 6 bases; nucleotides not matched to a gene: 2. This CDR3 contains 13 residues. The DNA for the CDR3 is TGTGCCAGCAGCCTGGGACTAGCGGATACGCAGTATTTT. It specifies CASSLGLADTQYF.

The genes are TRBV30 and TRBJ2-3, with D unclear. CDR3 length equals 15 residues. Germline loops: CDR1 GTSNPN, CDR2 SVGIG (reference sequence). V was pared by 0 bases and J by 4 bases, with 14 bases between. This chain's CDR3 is CAWSVFKGIADTQYF. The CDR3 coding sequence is TGTGCCTGGAGTGTATTTAAAGGGATTGCAGATACGCAGTATTTT.

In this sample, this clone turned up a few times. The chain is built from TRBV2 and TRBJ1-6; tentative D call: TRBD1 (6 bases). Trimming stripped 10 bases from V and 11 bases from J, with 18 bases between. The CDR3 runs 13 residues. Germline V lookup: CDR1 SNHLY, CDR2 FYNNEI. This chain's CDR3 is CATKQGPTAPLHF. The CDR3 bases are TGTGCCACCAAACAGGGTCCTACGGCACCCCTCCACTTT.

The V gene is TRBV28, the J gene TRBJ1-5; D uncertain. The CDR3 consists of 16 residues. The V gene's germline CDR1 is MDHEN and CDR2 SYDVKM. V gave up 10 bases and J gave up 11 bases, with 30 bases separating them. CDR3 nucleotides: TGTGCCACTCAGGAGGGAGTCGGTATAACGATTGTAGCCCAGCATTTT. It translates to CATQEGVGITIVAQHF.

In DNA form, the CDR3 reads TGTGCCACCAGCAGAGGTCCAGCGGGGGTCGACAATGAGCAGTTCTTC. Translated: CATSRGPAGVDNEQFF. V is TRBV15 and J is TRBJ2-1; 8 bases fit TRBD2. The CDR3 runs to 16 residues. Germline CDR1 is LNHNV and CDR2 is YYDKDF (reference sequence). J lost 5 bases, V lost 1 base, and 7 bases had no gene match.

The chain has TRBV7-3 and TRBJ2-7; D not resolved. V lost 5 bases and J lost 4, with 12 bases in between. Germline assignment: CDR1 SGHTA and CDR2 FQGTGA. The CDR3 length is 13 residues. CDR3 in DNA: TGTGCCAGCAGCCTCTCCCACGAGTACGAGCAGTACTTC. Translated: CASSLSHEYEQYF. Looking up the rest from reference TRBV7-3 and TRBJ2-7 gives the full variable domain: GAGVSQTPSNKVTEKGKYVELRCDPISGHTALYWYRQSLGQGPEFLIYFQGTGAADDSGLPNDRFFAVRPEGSVSTLKIQRTERGDSAVYLCASSLSHEYEQYFGPGTRLTVT.

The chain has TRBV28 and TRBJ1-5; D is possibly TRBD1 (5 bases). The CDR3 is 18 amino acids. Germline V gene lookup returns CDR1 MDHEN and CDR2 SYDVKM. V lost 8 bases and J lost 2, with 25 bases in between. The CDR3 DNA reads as TGTGCCAGCTCCCCTATCCTGACAGAGATTGCCCGCAATCAGCCCCAGCATTTT. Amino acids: CASSPILTEIARNQPQHF.

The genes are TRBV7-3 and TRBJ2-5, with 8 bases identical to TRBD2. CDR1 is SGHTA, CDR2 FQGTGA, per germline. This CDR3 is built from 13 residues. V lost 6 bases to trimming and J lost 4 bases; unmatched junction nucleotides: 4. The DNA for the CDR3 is TGTGCCAGCAGTCAGACTAGCGCAGAGACCCAGTACTTC. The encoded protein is CASSQTSAETQYF.

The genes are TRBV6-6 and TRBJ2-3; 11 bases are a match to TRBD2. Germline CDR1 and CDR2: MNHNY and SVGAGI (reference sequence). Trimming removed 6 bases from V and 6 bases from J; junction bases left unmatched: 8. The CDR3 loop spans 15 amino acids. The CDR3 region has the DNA TGTGCCAGCAGGGCTAGCGGGAGGTCTGGTGATACGCAGTATTTT. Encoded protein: CASRASGRSGDTQYF.

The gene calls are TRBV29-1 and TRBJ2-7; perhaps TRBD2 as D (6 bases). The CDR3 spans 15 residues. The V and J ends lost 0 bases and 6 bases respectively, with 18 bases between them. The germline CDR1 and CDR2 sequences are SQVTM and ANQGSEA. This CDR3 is CSVEDPRGAEGEQYF. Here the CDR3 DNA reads TGCAGCGTTGAAGATCCTAGGGGCGCGGAGGGCGAGCAGTACTTC.

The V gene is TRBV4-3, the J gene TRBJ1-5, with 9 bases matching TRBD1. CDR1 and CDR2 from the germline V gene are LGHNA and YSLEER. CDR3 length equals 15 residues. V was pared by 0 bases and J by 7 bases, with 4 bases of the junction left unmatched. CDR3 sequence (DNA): TGCGCCAGCAGCCAAGATCACAGGGGGCTGCAGCCCCAGCATTTT. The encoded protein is CASSQDHRGLQPQHF.

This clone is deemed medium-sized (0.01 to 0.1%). CDR3 coding DNA: TGTGCCAGCTGGGACCAGGCGGGATCCTACGAGCAGTACTTC. Its translation is CASWDQAGSYEQYF. The chain has TRBV28 and TRBJ2-7; perhaps TRBD2 as D (6 bases). This CDR3 region has 14 residues. CDR1 is MDHEN and CDR2 is SYDVKM in the germline V gene. V was cut by 8 bases and J by 1 base, with 15 bases left in between.

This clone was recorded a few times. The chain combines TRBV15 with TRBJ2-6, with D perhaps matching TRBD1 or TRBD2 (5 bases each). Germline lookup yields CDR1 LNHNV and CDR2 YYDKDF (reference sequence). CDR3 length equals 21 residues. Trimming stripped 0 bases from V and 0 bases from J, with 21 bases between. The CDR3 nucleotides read TGTGCCACCAGCAGAGATCGTTCAATTGGGACGGCCGACTCTGGGGCCAACGTCCTGACTTTC. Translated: CATSRDRSIGTADSGANVLTF. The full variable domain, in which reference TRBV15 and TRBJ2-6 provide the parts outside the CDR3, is DAMVIQNPRYQVTQFGKPVTLSCSQTLNHNVMYWYQQKSSQAPKLLFHYYDKDFNNEADTPDNFQSRRPNTSFCFLDIRSPGLGDTAMYLCATSRDRSIGTADSGANVLTFGAGSRLTVL.

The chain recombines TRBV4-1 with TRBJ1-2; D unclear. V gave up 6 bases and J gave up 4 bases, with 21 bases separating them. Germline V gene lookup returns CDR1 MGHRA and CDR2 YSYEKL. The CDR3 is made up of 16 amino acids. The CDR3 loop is CASRPTQTVGSYGYTF. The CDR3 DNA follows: TGCGCCAGCAGGCCCACCCAGACCGTCGGATCCTATGGCTACACCTTC.

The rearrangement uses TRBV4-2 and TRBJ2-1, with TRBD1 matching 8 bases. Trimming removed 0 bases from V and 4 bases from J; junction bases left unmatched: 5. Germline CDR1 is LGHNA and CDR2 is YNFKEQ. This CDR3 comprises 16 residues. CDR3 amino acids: CASSQEPTGGYNEQFF. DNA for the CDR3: TGTGCCAGCAGCCAAGAACCCACAGGGGGATACAATGAGCAGTTCTTC.

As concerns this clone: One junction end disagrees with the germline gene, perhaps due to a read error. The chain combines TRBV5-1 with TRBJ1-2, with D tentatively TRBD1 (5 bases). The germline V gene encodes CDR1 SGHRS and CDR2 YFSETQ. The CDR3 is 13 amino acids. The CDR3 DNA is TGCGCCAGCAGGGGGCTCCTAAACTTTGGCTACACCTTC. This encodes CASRGLLNFGYTF.

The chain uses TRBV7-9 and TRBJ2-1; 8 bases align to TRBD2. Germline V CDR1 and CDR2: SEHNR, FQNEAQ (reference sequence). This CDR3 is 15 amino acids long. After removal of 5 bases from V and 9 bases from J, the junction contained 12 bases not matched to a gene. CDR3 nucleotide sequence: TGTGCCAGCAGCCTAGACCAAGGACTAGCTGCTGAGCAGTTCTTC. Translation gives CASSLDQGLAAEQFF.